Listed below are T cell receptor beta chains from one sample, sequenced in a study of T-cell reconstitution after alpha-beta-depleted transplantation in children. Each CDR3 protein gets one entry after TCRdb re-called the PCR reads with MiXCR. The sample has 750,000 to 950,000 distinct CDR3 sequences, approximately 15% seen once; the top ten hold approximately 5%. Sequenced here: PBMCs, mostly from graft donor cells, sampled 360 days after TCRalphabeta/CD19-depleted stem cell transplant. These receptors all stem from a male patient between 5 and 17 years old who had a stem cell transplant for acute lymphoblastic leukemia, so the T cells may come from the graft donor. Both conserved end residues are part of each CDR3. D genes are given only for firm matches. Some rows mark clone size as missing; the rest say once, few, many or name a class of expanded clone.

j_gene | v_gene | abundance | d_gene | CDR3nt | CDR3aa
TRBJ1-3 | TRBV4-2 | many | NA | TGTGCCAGCAGCCAAGCAGATACTAGCTCTGGAAACACCATATATTTT | CASSQADTSSGNTIYF
TRBJ1-2 | TRBV9 | few | NA | TGTGCCAGCAGCGTAGCTCTACCTACGACCAGGGGCTACACCTTC | CASSVALPTTRGYTF
TRBJ1-5 | TRBV15 | NA | TRBD1 | TGTGCCACCAGCACGGACAGGGTATTTCAGCCCCAGCATTTT | CATSTDRVFQPQHF
TRBJ2-7 | TRBV9 | NA | TRBD1 | TGTGCCAGCAGCGCCGGGACAGGGCCCTACGAGCAGAACTTC | CASSAGTGPYEQNF
TRBJ1-1 | TRBV6-2/TRBV6-3 | few | TRBD1 | TGTGCCAGCATCCGACAGGGGGCAACTGAAGCTTTCTTT | CASIRQGATEAFF
TRBJ2-3 | TRBV29-1 | NA | TRBD1 | TGCAGCGTTGAAGATCTTGAGACAGGGGTCGCAGATACGCAGTATTTT | CSVEDLETGVADTQYF
TRBJ2-3 | TRBV4-2 | few | NA | TGTGCCAGCAGCCAAGGACCCAGGGGGGTCACAGATACGCAGTATTTT | CASSQGPRGVTDTQYF
TRBJ2-1 | TRBV20-1 | NA | NA | TGCAGTGCTAGAAACGCGGCGGAAAACTCCTACAATGAGCAGTTCTTC | CSARNAAENSYNEQFF
TRBJ1-1 | TRBV18 | many | NA | TGTGCCAGCTCATCCTGGGACCTCCGTACTGAAGCTTTCTTT | CASSSWDLRTEAFF
TRBJ2-2 | TRBV12-3/TRBV12-4 | many | NA | TGTGCCAGCAGAAGCAGCGCGAACACCGGGGAGCTGTTTTTT | CASRSSANTGELFF
TRBJ2-3 | TRBV11-2 | NA | TRBD2 | TGTGCCAGCAGCTTACGAATCCTCGGGACTAGCGGGAGGGCCTGGACAGATACGCAGTATTTT | CASSLRILGTSGRAWTDTQYF
TRBJ2-7 | TRBV20-1 | NA | NA | TGCAGTGCTAGAGGGCCCCACCCCACACAGTACTTC | CSARGPHPTQYF
TRBJ2-5 | TRBV20-1 | NA | NA | TGCAGTGCTACCTCCCGGGTTTTGGTCCAAGAGACCCAGTACTTC | CSATSRVLVQETQYF
TRBJ2-2 | TRBV12-3/TRBV12-4 | many | NA | TGTGCCAGCAGTTTGATCCCCAACACCGGGGAGCTGTTTTTT | CASSLIPNTGELFF
TRBJ2-7 | TRBV9 | few | NA | TGTGCCAGCGGGGGGGACAGTAGGGTCAACGAGCAGTACTTC | CASGGDSRVNEQYF
TRBJ2-7 | TRBV29-1 | few | TRBD2 | TGCAGCGCCGGGGGGGCGGGAGTGGACGAGCAGTACTTC | CSAGGAGVDEQYF
TRBJ1-1 | TRBV7-6 | NA | TRBD1 | TGTGCCAGCAGCCCTCACAGACAGGGGAGGTACACTGAAGCTTTCTTT | CASSPHRQGRYTEAFF
TRBJ2-5 | TRBV3-1 | few | TRBD2 | TGTGCCAGCAGCCAAGAGGGCATCGCGGGAGGGAGGGAGACCCAGTACTTC | CASSQEGIAGGRETQYF